These T cell receptor beta chains were read from a single sample in a study of blood T cell repertoires in COVID-19. Profiling relied on immunoSEQ multiplex PCR, and the TCRdb table lists in-frame clones only, not all of them. This sample has 150,000 to 180,000 clones, with around 83% found just once. The sequenced sample was peripheral blood. Receptor source: a woman aged 55-70 years with acute or convalescent COVID-19. Each CDR3 is given with its conserved first and last residue. Fields, in order: V gene, J gene, CDR3 protein.

TRBV28	TRBJ1-3	CASSPHRDTGNTIYF
TRBV12-5	TRBJ1-1	CASRNDERMNTEAFF
TRBV12-3/TRBV12-4	TRBJ1-1	CASSFRRLEAFF
TRBV6-1	TRBJ1-5	CASSDSFLQPQHF
TRBV28	TRBJ1-2	CASSSPGQGQNYGYTF
TRBV3-1/TRBV3-2	TRBJ2-7	CASSQGRGSSYEQYF
TRBV6-6	TRBJ1-6	CASRNLGSSYNSPLHF
TRBV5-1	TRBJ1-6	CASSLGQSYNSPLHF
TRBV10-3	TRBJ2-3	CAISESGTSTDTQYF
TRBV30	TRBJ1-2	CAWSVLVGGYGYTF
TRBV7-6	TRBJ1-1	CASSLAVRNTEAFF
TRBV18	TRBJ2-5	CASSLREGAWETQYF
TRBV4-1	TRBJ1-5	CASSRKGAGAEQPQHF
TRBV19	TRBJ2-1	CASSLRTGGNEQFF
TRBV24-1	TRBJ1-2	CATSDPGQGARYGYTF
TRBV7-3	TRBJ2-2	CASSHTGARGAVF
TRBV19	TRBJ2-3	CATADRWADTQYF
TRBV29-1	TRBJ1-1	CSAGQDTEAFF
TRBV11-2	TRBJ1-1	CASSLKGISVNTEAFF
TRBV30	TRBJ2-5	CAWRISGGETQYF
TRBV27	TRBJ1-4	CASISSDSNEKLFF
TRBV19	TRBJ1-6	CASSISGFSSPLHF
TRBV9	TRBJ1-1	CASSVGSSTEAFF
TRBV2	TRBJ1-1	CASSDDYNTEAFF
TRBV28	TRBJ1-5	CASSYSNQPQHF
TRBV29-1	TRBJ1-2	CSVDLHYGYTF
TRBV20-1	TRBJ2-7	CSARDGRGQYF
TRBV4-2	TRBJ1-2	CASSPQGAQNYGYTF
TRBV5-4	TRBJ1-5	CASSYDTNQPQHF
TRBV7-2	TRBJ2-7	CASSSGTLISYEQYF
TRBV30	TRBJ2-1	CAWSVPGLASEQFF
TRBV12-3/TRBV12-4	TRBJ2-1	CASSWTGDNEQFF
TRBV2	TRBJ2-7	CASSAEDYEQYF
TRBV5-4	TRBJ1-4	CASSLGGSTNEKLFF
TRBV7-2	TRBJ2-1	CASSFSSGGANEQFF
TRBV5-4	TRBJ1-2	CASSSTAGDGYTF
TRBV28	TRBJ2-2	CASKLEVGELFF
TRBV11-2	TRBJ1-5	CASSLGDRGDQPQHF
TRBV28	TRBJ1-5	CASSLYQNDNQPQHF
TRBV7-2	TRBJ1-2	CASSSRSDLNYGYTF